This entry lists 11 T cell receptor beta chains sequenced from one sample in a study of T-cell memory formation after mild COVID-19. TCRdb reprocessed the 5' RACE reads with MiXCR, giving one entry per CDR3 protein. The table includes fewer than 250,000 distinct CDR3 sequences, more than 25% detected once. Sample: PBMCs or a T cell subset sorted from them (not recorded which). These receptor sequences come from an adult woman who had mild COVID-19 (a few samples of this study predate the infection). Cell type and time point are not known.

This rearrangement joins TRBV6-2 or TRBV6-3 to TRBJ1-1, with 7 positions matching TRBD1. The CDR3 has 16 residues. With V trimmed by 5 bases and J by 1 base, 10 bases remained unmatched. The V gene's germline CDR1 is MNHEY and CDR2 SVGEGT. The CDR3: CASSPQSDRPNTEAFF. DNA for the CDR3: TGTGCCAGCAGTCCACAATCGGACAGGCCGAACACTGAAGCTTTCTTT.

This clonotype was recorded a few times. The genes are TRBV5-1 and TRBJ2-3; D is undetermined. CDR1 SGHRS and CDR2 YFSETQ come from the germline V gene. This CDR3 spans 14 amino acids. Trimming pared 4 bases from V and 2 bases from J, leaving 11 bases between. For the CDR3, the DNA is TGCGCCAGCAGCCAAGTTGGGCACACAGATACGCAGTATTTT. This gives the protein CASSQVGHTDTQYF.

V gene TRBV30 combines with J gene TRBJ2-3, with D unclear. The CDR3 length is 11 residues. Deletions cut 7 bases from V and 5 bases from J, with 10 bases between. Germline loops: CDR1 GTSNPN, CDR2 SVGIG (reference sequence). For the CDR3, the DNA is TGTGCCTCCCAAGTTGGAGATACGCAGTATTTT. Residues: CASQVGDTQYF.

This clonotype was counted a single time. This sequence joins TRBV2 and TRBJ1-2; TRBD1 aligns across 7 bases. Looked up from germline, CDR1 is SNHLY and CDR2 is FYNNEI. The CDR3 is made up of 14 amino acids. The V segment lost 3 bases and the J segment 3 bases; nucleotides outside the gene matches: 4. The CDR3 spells CASSETQGHYGYTF. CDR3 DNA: TGTGCCAGCAGTGAGACACAGGGGCACTATGGCTACACCTTC.

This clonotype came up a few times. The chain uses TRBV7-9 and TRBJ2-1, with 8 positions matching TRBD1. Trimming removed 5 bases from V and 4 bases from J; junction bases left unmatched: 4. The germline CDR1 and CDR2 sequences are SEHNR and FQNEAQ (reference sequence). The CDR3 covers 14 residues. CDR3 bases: TGTGCCAGCAGCCCCGGACAGGGTTACAATGAGCAGTTCTTC. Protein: CASSPGQGYNEQFF.

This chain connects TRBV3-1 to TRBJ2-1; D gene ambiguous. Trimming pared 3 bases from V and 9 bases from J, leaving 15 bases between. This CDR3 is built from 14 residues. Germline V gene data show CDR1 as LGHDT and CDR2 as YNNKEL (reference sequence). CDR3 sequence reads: CASSHGSRTFEQFF. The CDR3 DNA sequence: TGTGCCAGCAGCCACGGGTCGAGGACCTTTGAGCAGTTCTTC.

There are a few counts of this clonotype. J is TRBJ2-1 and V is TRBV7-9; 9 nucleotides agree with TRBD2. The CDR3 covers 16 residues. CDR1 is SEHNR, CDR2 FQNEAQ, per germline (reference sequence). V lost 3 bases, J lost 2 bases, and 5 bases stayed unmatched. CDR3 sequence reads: CASSLLLAGTYNEQFF. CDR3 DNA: TGTGCCAGCAGCTTGCTCCTAGCGGGAACCTACAATGAGCAGTTCTTC.

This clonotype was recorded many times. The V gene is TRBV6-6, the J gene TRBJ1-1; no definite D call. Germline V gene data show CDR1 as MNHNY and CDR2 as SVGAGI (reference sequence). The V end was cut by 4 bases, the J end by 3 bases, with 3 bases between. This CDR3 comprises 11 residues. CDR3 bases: TGTGCCAGCAGTTTGTACACTGAAGCTTTCTTT. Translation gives CASSLYTEAFF.

DNA of the CDR3: TGCGCCAGCAGCTTGGTGGGAGGGCCCGGCACCGGGGAGCTGTTTTTT. Protein: CASSLVGGPGTGELFF. The V call is TRBV5-1, the J call TRBJ2-2, with 7 bases that match TRBD2. Germline-derived CDR1 and CDR2 are SGHRS and YFSETQ. The CDR3 totals 16 residues. Trimming cost V 0 bases and J 4 bases; bases outside gene matches: 6.

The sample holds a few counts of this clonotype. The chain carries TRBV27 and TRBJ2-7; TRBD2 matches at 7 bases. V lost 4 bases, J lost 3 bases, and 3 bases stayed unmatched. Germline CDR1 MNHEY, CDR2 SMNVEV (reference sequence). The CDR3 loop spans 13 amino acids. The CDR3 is CASSSGTIYEQYF. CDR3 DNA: TGTGCCAGCAGTTCTGGGACTATCTACGAGCAGTACTTC.

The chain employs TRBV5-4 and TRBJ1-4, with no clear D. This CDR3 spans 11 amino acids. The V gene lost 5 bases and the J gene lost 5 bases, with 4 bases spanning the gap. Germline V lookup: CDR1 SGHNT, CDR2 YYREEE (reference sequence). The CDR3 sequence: CASRKNEKLFF. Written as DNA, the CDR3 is TGTGCCAGCAGGAAAAATGAAAAACTGTTTTTT.